This entry lists 27 T cell receptor beta chains sequenced from one sample in a study of radiotherapy plus CTLA-4 blockade in lung cancer (dated by TCRdb to the late 2010s). The method behind the library was the immunoSEQ multiplex PCR assay. Drawn from immuneACCESS, this table holds only the in-frame rearrangements with V and J called that TCRdb kept. Clones are partly lost; checked studies trace under half to an unresolved V gene and leave the rest unexplained. Here the sample has approximately 89,000 clones; around 83% occur a single time. 14% to 15% of the sample belongs to the ten largest clones. The source material was peripheral blood, sampled from a patient treated with radiotherapy plus ipilimumab. These receptors all come from a human donor with non-small cell lung cancer that progressed on radiotherapy plus ipilimumab.

The gene calls are TRBV4-3 and TRBJ2-3; D perhaps matches TRBD2 (5 bases). V gave up 3 bases and J gave up 1 base, with 11 bases separating them. The CDR3 totals 15 residues. Germline V gives CDR1 LGHNA, CDR2 YSLEER. DNA of the CDR3: TGCGCCAGCAGCCAGCCGCCCGGGGGCACAGATACGCAGTATTTT. As protein: CASSQPPGGTDTQYF.

For this clone: The sample carries other DNA sequences with the same CDR3. The chain joins TRBV9 to TRBJ2-2, with 8 bases aligning to TRBD2. With 4 bases clipped from V and 4 bases from J, the junction kept 3 bases outside the gene matches. The CDR3 runs 14 residues. Looked up from germline, CDR1 is SGDLS and CDR2 is YYNGEE. The CDR3 loop is CASSPRGGTGELFF. The CDR3 DNA reads as TGTGCCAGCAGCCCTCGGGGGGGCACCGGGGAGCTGTTTTTT.

V gene TRBV6-5 combines with J gene TRBJ1-2; the D gene is possibly TRBD1 (5 bases). Germline loops: CDR1 MNHEY, CDR2 SVGAGI. V lost 4 bases to trimming and J lost 7 bases, with 16 bases between them. CDR3 size: 14 residues. CDR3 DNA sequence: TGTGCCAGCAGTTTCAACAGGAGGGATGGTGGCTACACCTTC. Translated, it gives CASSFNRRDGGYTF.

The rearrangement joins TRBV6-5 to TRBJ1-6, with TRBD1 identical over 8 bases. The germline V gene has CDR1 MNHEY and CDR2 SVGAGI. Unmatched junction bases numbered 3, after V lost 5 bases and J lost 3 bases. The CDR3 contains 15 residues. CDR3 sequence reads: CASSTGQGYNSPLHF. The CDR3 bases are TGTGCCAGCAGTACTGGACAGGGCTATAATTCACCCCTCCACTTT.

This rearrangement joins TRBV5-1 to TRBJ2-7; D gene unclear. Germline V CDR1 and CDR2: SGHRS, YFSETQ. The CDR3 consists of 13 residues. With 1 base removed from V and 2 bases from J, the gap between germline ends came to 7 bases. The CDR3 DNA reads as TGCGCCAGCAGCTTGCGACACACCTACGAGCAGTACTTC. It translates to CASSLRHTYEQYF.

CDR3 loop: CASSPQASSGNTIYF. CDR3 in DNA: TGTGCCAGTTCTCCACAGGCAAGCTCTGGAAACACCATATATTTT. The V and J genes are TRBV19 and TRBJ1-3, with D maybe TRBD1 (5 bases). The V end was cut by 8 bases, the J end by 0 bases, with 14 bases between. Looked up from germline, CDR1 is LNHDA and CDR2 is SQIVND (reference sequence). This CDR3 is 15 amino acids long. Full variable domain (rest looked up from reference TRBV19 and TRBJ1-3): DGGITQSPKYLFRKEGQNVTLSCEQNLNHDAMYWYRQDPGQGLRLIYYSQIVNDFQKGDIAEGYSVSREKKESFPLTVTSAQKNPTAFYLCASSPQASSGNTIYFGEGSWLTVV.

The CDR3 sequence is CASSVGQGAVEKLFF. CDR3 bases: TGTGCCAGCAGCGTAGGGCAGGGGGCGGTGGAAAAACTGTTTTTT. V usage is TRBV9 and J usage is TRBJ1-4; 8 nucleotides line up with TRBD1. The V segment lost 0 bases and the J segment 8 bases; nucleotides outside the gene matches: 6. Looked up from germline, CDR1 is SGDLS and CDR2 is YYNGEE. The CDR3 covers 15 residues.

The CDR3 DNA is TGTGCCAGCAGTTACGGGCGACAGGGGACTGAAGCTTTCTTT. This sequence encodes CASSYGRQGTEAFF. The V gene is TRBV6-5, the J gene TRBJ1-1, with 8 bases that match TRBD1. With V trimmed by 2 bases and J by 5 bases, 4 bases remained unmatched. Germline V CDR1 and CDR2: MNHEY, SVGAGI. This CDR3 is 14 amino acids long.

This rearrangement joins TRBV7-9 to TRBJ2-7; D assignment may be TRBD1 or TRBD2 (5 bases each). V shed 5 bases and J shed 6 bases, with 11 bases lying between them. CDR3 length: 12 amino acids. Germline V gene data show CDR1 as SEHNR and CDR2 as FQNEAQ (reference sequence). The DNA of the CDR3 is TGTGCCAGCAGCCCGGGACCTGGCGAGCAGTACTTC. This encodes CASSPGPGEQYF.

The CDR3 nucleotides read TGTGCCAGCAGCTTCCCTAACCAAGAGACCCAGTACTTC. Its protein is CASSFPNQETQYF. V and J are TRBV7-2 and TRBJ2-5; D is ambiguous. V lost 3 bases and J lost 0, with 5 bases in between. Germline V gene data show CDR1 as SGHTA and CDR2 as FQGNSA. The CDR3 totals 13 residues.

This chain joins TRBV19 and TRBJ2-2; D tentatively fits TRBD1 or TRBD2 (6 bases each). CDR1 and CDR2 (germline): LNHDA, SQIVND (reference sequence). The CDR3 is 15 residues long. V lost 8 bases to trimming and J lost 4 bases, with 17 bases between them. CDR3 protein: CASGRGGLGTGELFF. The CDR3 DNA reads TGTGCCAGTGGCCGTGGGGGGCTCGGCACCGGGGAGCTGTTTTTT.

This clone was seen a few times. The chain recombines TRBV28 with TRBJ2-7, with D possibly TRBD1 on 5 matching bases. Germline-derived CDR1 and CDR2 are MDHEN and SYDVKM. Trimming pared 6 bases from V and 6 bases from J, leaving 12 bases between. The CDR3 totals 12 residues. The CDR3: CASSRGQGEQYF. CDR3 sequence (DNA): TGTGCCAGCAGCCGAGGCCAGGGCGAGCAGTACTTC.

The V gene is TRBV9, the J gene TRBJ2-2, with 9 positions matching TRBD2. After removal of 5 bases from V and 6 bases from J, the junction contained 8 bases not matched to a gene. CDR1 and CDR2 from the germline V gene are SGDLS and YYNGEE. The CDR3 consists of 15 residues. This CDR3 is CASSNIAGVPGELFF. In DNA form, the CDR3 reads TGTGCCAGCAGTAACATAGCGGGAGTCCCCGGGGAGCTGTTTTTT.

The chain combines TRBV11-2 with TRBJ2-7; TRBD1 aligns across 10 bases. Germline V gene lookup returns CDR1 SGHAT and CDR2 FQNNGV. CDR3 length: 16 residues. Losses at the gene ends were 4 bases for V and 1 base for J; bases not matched to a gene: 7. CDR3: CASSSTGTGVSYEQYF. The CDR3 region has the DNA TGTGCCAGCAGCTCCACCGGGACAGGGGTTTCCTACGAGCAGTACTTC.

V is TRBV29-1 and J is TRBJ2-1; TRBD1 matches at 7 bases. The CDR3 covers 13 residues. Trimming removed 6 bases from V and 9 bases from J; junction bases left unmatched: 11. From germline, CDR1 is SQVTM and CDR2 ANQGSEA. CDR3 region: CSVDHRGFSEQFF. The CDR3 DNA reads as TGCAGCGTAGATCACAGGGGTTTTAGTGAGCAGTTCTTC.

J is TRBJ1-4 and V is TRBV7-3; 7 bases fit TRBD1. V was pared by 5 bases and J by 8 bases, with 5 bases of the junction left unmatched. The CDR3 covers 13 residues. Per the germline V gene, CDR1 is SGHTA and CDR2 is FQGTGA. Here the CDR3 DNA reads TGTGCCAGCAGCCCGGGCAGGGGGGAAAAACTGTTTTTT. Amino acid sequence: CASSPGRGEKLFF.

The chain joins TRBV18 to TRBJ2-5; D not resolved. V lost 2 bases, J lost 4 bases, and 8 bases lay in between. Germline V gives CDR1 KGHSH, CDR2 LQKENI. The CDR3 spans 13 residues. The CDR3 loop is CASSPGTSETQYF. The CDR3 DNA reads as TGTGCCAGCTCACCAGGTACTTCAGAGACCCAGTACTTC. Variable domain in full (rest from reference TRBV18 and TRBJ2-5): NAGVMQNPRHLVRRRGQEARLRCSPMKGHSHVYWYRQLPEEGLKFMVYLQKENIIDESGMPKERFSAEFPKEGPSILRIQQVVRGDSAAYFCASSPGTSETQYFGPGTRLLVL.

The chain is built from TRBV10-3 and TRBJ2-3, with a tentative D call TRBD1 (5 bases). Trimming stripped 3 bases from V and 5 bases from J, with 12 bases between. The CDR3 length is 14 residues. Germline CDR1 is ENHRY and CDR2 is SYGVKD. For the CDR3, the DNA is TGTGCCATCAGTGACCAAGGGGAAGGAGATACGCAGTATTTT. It is translated as CAISDQGEGDTQYF.

V and J are TRBV27 and TRBJ1-4, with D perhaps matching TRBD1 (5 bases). This CDR3 contains 14 residues. Germline V CDR1 and CDR2: MNHEY, SMNVEV (reference sequence). The V gene lost 4 bases and the J gene lost 4 bases, with 10 bases spanning the gap. CDR3 amino acids: CASSSHGGNEKLFF. The CDR3 nucleotides read TGTGCCAGCAGTTCACATGGGGGTAATGAAAAACTGTTTTTT.

The count of this clone is one. V gene TRBV29-1 combines with J gene TRBJ2-1; TRBD2 might be the D (6 bases). With 1 base removed from V and 4 bases from J, the gap between germline ends came to 14 bases. CDR1 is SQVTM and CDR2 is ANQGSEA in the germline V gene. The CDR3 is 15 amino acids. This chain's CDR3 is CSVEGEAGRYNEQFF. The CDR3 DNA is TGCAGCGTTGAAGGGGAGGCAGGGCGATACAATGAGCAGTTCTTC.

The chain couples TRBV19 to TRBJ2-1; 14 bases are shared with TRBD2. V was clipped by 8 bases and J by 10 bases; unmatched bases: 10. The CDR3 totals 15 residues. Germline V gene lookup returns CDR1 LNHDA and CDR2 SQIVND (reference sequence). This chain's CDR3 is CASQQVGTSGGEQFF. The CDR3 coding sequence is TGTGCCAGTCAACAAGTTGGGACTAGCGGGGGCGAGCAGTTCTTC. Full variable domain (remainder filled in from reference TRBV19 and TRBJ2-1): DGGITQSPKYLFRKEGQNVTLSCEQNLNHDAMYWYRQDPGQGLRLIYYSQIVNDFQKGDIAEGYSVSREKKESFPLTVTSAQKNPTAFYLCASQQVGTSGGEQFFGPGTRLTVL.

The V gene is TRBV10-1, the J gene TRBJ2-1, with no clear D. The CDR3 has 14 residues. Per the germline V gene, CDR1 is WNHNN and CDR2 is SYGVQD (reference sequence). V lost 4 bases and J 1 base, leaving 8 bases between the germline ends. CDR3 region: CASSGSASYNEQFF. CDR3 nucleotide sequence: TGCGCCAGCAGTGGGTCAGCGTCCTACAATGAGCAGTTCTTC.

This chain links TRBV27 with TRBJ2-1; D is possibly TRBD1 or TRBD2 (5 bases each). Between the trimmed V and J ends, which lost 6 bases and 6 bases, there was a span of 18 bases. CDR1 and CDR2 (germline): MNHEY, SMNVEV (reference sequence). This CDR3 has 15 amino acids. DNA for the CDR3: TGTGCCAGCAGCCGGGCCTTCCCTGGGGGCAATGAGCAGTTCTTC. This codes for CASSRAFPGGNEQFF.

V is TRBV7-9 and J is TRBJ1-2; D not resolved. The germline CDR1 and CDR2 sequences are SEHNR and FQNEAQ (reference sequence). The CDR3 consists of 12 residues. V shed 6 bases and J shed 7 bases, with 12 bases lying between them. Written as DNA, the CDR3 is TGTGCCAGCAGTCAGCTGTCGGGTGGCTACACCTTC. This sequence encodes CASSQLSGGYTF.

The chain couples TRBV5-4 to TRBJ2-3, with 11 bases matching TRBD2. This CDR3 has 16 residues. Germline CDR1 and CDR2: SGHNT and YYREEE (reference sequence). V lost 2 bases, J lost 0 bases, and 2 bases stayed unmatched. The CDR3 nucleotides read TGTGCCAGCAGCTTACGACTAGCGGGGAGCACAGATACGCAGTATTTT. This encodes CASSLRLAGSTDTQYF.

The rearrangement uses TRBV4-1 and TRBJ2-7; 10 bases map to TRBD1. Germline V gene lookup returns CDR1 MGHRA and CDR2 YSYEKL. Losses at the gene ends were 4 bases for V and 2 bases for J; bases not matched to a gene: 8. CDR3 length: 16 residues. The chain's CDR3 is CASSLRLGQGAYEQYF. The DNA for the CDR3 is TGCGCCAGCAGCCTCCGCCTCGGACAGGGGGCCTACGAGCAGTACTTC.

The chain uses TRBV5-1 and TRBJ2-3; 10 bases align to TRBD1. Looked up from germline, CDR1 is SGHRS and CDR2 is YFSETQ. V lost 5 bases, J lost 1 base, and 7 bases stayed unmatched. The CDR3 sequence is 16 residues long. The CDR3: CASRGQGRSGTDTQYF. CDR3 DNA: TGCGCCAGCAGGGGACAGGGGAGGAGTGGCACAGATACGCAGTATTTT.